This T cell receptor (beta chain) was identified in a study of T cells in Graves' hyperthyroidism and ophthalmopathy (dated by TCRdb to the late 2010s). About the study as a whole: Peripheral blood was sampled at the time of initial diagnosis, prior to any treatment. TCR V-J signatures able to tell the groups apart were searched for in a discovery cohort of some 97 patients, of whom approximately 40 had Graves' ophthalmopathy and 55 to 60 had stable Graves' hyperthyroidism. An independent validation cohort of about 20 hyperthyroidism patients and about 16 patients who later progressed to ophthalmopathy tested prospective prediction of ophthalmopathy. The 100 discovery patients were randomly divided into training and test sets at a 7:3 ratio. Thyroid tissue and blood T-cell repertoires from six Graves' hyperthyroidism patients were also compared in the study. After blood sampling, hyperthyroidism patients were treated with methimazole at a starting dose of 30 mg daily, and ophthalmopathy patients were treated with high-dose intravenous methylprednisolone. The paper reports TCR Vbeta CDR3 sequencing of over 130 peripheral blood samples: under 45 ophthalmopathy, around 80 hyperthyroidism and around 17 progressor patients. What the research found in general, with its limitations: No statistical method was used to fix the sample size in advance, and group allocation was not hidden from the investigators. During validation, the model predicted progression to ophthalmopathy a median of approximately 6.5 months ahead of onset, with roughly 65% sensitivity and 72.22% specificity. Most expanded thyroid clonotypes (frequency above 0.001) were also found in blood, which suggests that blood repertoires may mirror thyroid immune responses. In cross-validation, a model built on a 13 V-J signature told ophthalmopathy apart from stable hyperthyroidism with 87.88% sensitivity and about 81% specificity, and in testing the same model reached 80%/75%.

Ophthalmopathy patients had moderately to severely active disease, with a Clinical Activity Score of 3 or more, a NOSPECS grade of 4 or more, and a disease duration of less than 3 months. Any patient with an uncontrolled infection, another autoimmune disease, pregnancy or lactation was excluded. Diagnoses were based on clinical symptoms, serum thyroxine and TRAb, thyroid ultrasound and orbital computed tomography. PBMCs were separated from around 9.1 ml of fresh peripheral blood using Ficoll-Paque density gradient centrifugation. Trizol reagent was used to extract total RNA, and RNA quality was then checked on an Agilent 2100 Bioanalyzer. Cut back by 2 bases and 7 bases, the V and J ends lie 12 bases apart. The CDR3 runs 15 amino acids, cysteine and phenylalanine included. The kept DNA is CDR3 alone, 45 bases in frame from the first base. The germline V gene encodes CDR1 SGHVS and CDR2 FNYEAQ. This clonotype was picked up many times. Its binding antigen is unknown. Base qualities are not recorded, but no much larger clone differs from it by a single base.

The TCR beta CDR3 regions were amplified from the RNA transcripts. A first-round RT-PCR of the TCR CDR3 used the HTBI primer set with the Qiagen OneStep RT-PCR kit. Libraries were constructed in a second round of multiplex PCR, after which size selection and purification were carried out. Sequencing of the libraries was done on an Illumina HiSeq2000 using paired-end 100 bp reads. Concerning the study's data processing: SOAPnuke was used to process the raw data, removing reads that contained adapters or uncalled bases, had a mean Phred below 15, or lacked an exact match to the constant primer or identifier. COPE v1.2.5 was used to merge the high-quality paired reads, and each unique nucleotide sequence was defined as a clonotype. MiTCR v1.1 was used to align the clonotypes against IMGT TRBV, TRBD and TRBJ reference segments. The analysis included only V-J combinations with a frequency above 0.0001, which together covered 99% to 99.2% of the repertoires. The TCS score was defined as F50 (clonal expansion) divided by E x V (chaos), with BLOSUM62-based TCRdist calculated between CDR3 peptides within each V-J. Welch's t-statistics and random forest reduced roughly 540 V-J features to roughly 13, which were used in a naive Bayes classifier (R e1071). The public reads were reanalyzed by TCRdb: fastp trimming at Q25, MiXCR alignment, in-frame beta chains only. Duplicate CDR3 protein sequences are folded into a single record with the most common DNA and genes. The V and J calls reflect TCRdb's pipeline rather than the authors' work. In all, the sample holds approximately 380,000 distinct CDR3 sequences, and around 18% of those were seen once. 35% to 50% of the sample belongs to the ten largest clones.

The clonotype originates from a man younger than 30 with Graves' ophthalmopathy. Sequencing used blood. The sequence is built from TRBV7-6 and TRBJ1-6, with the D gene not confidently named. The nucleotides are TGTGCCAGCAGCTTAAGCGGTATCGTAAATTCACCCCTCCACTTT. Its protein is CASSLSGIVNSPLHF.